The clone carrying this TCR beta chain was recorded at least ten times. Separate cDNA molecules each had unique molecular identifiers attached to them. One entry per CDR3 protein results from TCRdb running MiXCR on the 5' RACE reads. Among 55,000 to 85,000 distinct CDR3 sequences listed, around 10% were seen once. The data derive from a study of early T cells in non-severe SARS-CoV-2 infection. The CDR3 runs 15 residues. The V gene end was trimmed by 2 bases and the J gene end by 0 bases; junction bases not matched to a gene: 3. Germline V gene lookup returns CDR1 SQVTM and CDR2 ANQGSEA. The sample was whole blood. The chain is built from TRBV29-1 and TRBJ2-2, with TRBD1 identical over 7 bases. This receptor was taken from an adult who was a healthcare worker with PCR-confirmed SARS-CoV-2 infection or an uninfected control (not recorded which). The CDR3 sequence: CSVEFGTANTGELFF. CDR3 DNA: TGCAGCGTTGAATTCGGGACAGCGAACACCGGGGAGCTGTTTTTT.